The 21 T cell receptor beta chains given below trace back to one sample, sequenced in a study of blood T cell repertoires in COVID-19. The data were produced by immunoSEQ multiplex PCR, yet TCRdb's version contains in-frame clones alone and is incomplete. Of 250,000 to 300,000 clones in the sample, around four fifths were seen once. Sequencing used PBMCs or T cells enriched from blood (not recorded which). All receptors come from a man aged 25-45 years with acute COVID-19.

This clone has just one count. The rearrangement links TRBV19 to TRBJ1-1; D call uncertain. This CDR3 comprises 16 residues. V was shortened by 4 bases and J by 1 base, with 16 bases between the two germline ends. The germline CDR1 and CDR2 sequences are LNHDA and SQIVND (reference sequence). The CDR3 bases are TGTGCCAGTAGTAGAACGAACGGACGGGAGAACACTGAAGCTTTCTTT. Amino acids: CASSRTNGRENTEAFF.

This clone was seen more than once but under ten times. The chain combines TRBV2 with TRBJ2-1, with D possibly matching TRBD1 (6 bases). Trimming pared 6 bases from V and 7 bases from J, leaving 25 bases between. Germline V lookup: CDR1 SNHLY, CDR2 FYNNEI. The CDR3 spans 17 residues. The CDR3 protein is CASSAQPLTGFGNEQFF. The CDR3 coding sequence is TGTGCCAGCAGCGCCCAGCCCCTTACAGGGTTTGGGAATGAGCAGTTCTTC.

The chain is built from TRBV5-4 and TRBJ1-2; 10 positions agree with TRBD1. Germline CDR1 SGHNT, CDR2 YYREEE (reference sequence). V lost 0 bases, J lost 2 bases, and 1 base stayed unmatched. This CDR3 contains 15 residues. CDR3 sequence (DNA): TGTGCCAGCAGCTTGGAGGGACAGGGGAACTATGGCTACACCTTC. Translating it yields CASSLEGQGNYGYTF.

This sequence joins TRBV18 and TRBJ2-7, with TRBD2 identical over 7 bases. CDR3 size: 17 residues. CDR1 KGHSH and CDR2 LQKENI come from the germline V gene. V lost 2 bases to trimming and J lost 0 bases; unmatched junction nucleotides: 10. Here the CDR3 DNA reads TGTGCCAGCTCACCAACTTCGGGAGGCGGGAGCTCCTACGAGCAGTACGTC. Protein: CASSPTSGGGSSYEQYV.

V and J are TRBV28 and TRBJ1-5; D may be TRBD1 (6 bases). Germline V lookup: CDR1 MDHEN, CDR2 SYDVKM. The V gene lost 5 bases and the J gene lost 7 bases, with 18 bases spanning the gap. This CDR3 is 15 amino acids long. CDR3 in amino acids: CASSAPGYRVQPQHF. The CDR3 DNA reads TGTGCCAGCAGTGCTCCGGGATACAGGGTACAGCCCCAGCATTTT.

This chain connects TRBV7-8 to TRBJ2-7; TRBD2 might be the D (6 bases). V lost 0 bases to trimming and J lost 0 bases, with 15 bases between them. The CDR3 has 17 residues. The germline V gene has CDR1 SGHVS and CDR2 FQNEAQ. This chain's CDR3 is CASSLALSSAASYEQYV. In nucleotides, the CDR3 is TGTGCCAGCAGCTTAGCGCTTTCTAGCGCCGCCTCCTACGAGCAGTACGTC.

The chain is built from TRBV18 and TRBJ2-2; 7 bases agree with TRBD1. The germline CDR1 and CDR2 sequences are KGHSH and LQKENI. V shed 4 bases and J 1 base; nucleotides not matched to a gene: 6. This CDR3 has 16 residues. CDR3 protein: CASSLQTGLNTGELFF. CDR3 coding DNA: TGTGCCAGCTCACTCCAGACAGGGCTGAACACCGGGGAGCTGTTTTTT.

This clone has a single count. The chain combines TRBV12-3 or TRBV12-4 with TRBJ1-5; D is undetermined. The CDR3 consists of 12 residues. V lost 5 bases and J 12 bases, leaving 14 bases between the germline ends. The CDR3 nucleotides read TGTGCCAGCAGTCGCAGTGGGCAACTCCAGCATTTT. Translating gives CASSRSGQLQHF.

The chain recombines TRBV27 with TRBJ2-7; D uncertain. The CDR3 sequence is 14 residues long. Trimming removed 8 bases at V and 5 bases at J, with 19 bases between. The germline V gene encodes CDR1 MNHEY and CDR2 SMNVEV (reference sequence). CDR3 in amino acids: CASRVSEWSDEQYV. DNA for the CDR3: TGTGCCAGCCGGGTCTCGGAGTGGTCGGACGAGCAGTACGTC.

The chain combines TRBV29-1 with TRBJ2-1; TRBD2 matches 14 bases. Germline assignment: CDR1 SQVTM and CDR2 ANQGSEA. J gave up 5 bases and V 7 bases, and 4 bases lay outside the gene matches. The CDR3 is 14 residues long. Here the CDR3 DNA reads TGCAGCGCCAGGACTAGCGGGGGGCACAATGAGCAGTTCTTC. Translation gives CSARTSGGHNEQFF.

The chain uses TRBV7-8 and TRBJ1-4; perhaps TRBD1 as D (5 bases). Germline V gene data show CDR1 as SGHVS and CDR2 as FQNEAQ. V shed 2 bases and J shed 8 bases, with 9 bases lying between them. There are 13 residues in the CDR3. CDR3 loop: CASSLYGGEKLFF. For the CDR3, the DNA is TGTGCCAGCAGCTTATACGGGGGGGAAAAACTGTTTTTT.

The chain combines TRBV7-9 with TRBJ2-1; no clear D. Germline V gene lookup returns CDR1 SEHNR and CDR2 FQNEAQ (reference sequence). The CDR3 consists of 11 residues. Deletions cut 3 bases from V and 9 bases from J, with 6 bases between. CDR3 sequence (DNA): TGTGCCAGCAGCTTGTACGGTGAGCAGTTCTTC. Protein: CASSLYGEQFF.

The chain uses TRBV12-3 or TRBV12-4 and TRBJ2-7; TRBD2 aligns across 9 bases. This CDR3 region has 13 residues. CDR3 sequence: CASSLEGSGGHRV. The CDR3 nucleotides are TGTGCCAGCAGTTTAGAGGGTAGCGGGGGCCACCGTGTC.

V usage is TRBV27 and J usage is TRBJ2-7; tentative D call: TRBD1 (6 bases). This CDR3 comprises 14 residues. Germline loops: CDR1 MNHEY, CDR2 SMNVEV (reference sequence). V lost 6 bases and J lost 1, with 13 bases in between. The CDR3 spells CASRNNRVSYEQYV. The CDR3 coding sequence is TGTGCCAGCAGAAATAACAGGGTTTCCTACGAGCAGTACGTC.

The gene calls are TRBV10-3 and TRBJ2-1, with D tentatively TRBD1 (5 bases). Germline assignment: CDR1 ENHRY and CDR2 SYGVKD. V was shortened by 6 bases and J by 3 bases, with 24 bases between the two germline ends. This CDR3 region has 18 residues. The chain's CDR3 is CAIRDVLYSGQYYNEQFF. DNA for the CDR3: TGTGCCATCAGGGACGTACTATATTCAGGGCAATACTACAATGAGCAGTTCTTC.

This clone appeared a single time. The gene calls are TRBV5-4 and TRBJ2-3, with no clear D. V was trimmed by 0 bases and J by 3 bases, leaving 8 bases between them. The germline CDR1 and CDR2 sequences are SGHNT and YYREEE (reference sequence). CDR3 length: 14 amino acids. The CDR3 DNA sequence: TGTGCCAGCAGCTTGGAACGTAGAACAGATACGCAGTATTTT. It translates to CASSLERRTDTQYF.

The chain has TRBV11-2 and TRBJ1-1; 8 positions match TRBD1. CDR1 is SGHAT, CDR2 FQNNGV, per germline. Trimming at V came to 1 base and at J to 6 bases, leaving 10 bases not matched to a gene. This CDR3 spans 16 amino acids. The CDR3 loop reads CASSLVTGAPTAEAFF. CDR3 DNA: TGTGCCAGCAGCTTAGTGACAGGGGCCCCCACGGCTGAAGCTTTCTTT.

The CDR3 DNA is TGCGCCAGCAGCCAAGACCCAGGCAATAGCAATCAGCCCCAGCATTTT. It is translated as CASSQDPGNSNQPQHF. The chain is built from TRBV4-3 and TRBJ1-5; D is uncertain. V shed 0 bases and J shed 0 bases, with 9 bases lying between them. The CDR3 extends over 16 amino acids. The germline V gene has CDR1 LGHNA and CDR2 YSLEER.

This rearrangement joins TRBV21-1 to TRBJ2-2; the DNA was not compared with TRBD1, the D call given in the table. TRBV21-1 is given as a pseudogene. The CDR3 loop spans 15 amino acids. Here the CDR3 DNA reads TGTGCCAGCAGCAAAGTACAGGCTTGGACCGGGGAGCTGTTTTTT. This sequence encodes CASSKVQAWTGELFF.

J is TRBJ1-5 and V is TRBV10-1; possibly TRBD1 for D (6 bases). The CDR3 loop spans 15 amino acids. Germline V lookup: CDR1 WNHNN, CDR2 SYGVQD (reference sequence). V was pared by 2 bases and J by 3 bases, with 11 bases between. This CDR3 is CASSEGTGFNQPQHF. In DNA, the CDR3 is TGCGCCAGCAGTGAGGGAACAGGGTTCAATCAGCCCCAGCATTTT.

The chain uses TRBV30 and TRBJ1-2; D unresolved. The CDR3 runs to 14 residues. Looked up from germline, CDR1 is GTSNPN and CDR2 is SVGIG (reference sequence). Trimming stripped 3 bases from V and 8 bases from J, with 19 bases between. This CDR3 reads CAWRSTRNGLGYTF. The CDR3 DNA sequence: TGTGCCTGGAGATCGACCAGGAACGGATTGGGCTACACCTTC.